This T cell receptor beta chain originates from a study of glioma-infiltrating T cells. Using RNA template, CDR3s of TCR alpha and beta were amplified with iRepertoire arm-PCR. TCRdb ran MiXCR on the multiplex PCR reads and lists one entry per CDR3 protein. The sample lists around 120,000 distinct CDR3 sequences; around 23% were seen once. In this sample, this clonotype turned up many times. The antigen remains unidentified. V lost 3 bases to trimming and J lost 3 bases, with 17 bases between them. Per the germline V gene, CDR1 is MNHNS and CDR2 is SASEGT. CDR3 size: 16 residues. Overall study results and limits: Gliomas, especially low-grade, showed above-expected tissue-blood divergence; non-neoplastic patients showed below.

The origin of this receptor is a human donor with low-grade glioma or glioblastoma, undergoing nonglioma brain surgery, or in good health (not recorded which). The chain has TRBV6-1 and TRBJ1-1; D possibly corresponds to TRBD1 (6 bases). The specimen sequenced was glioma tissue, nonneoplastic brain tissue, or PBMCs (not recorded which). CDR3 in amino acids: CASSEGQGIADTEAFF. Written as DNA, the CDR3 is TGTGCCAGCAGTGAGGGCCAGGGGATTGCGGACACTGAAGCTTTCTTT.